The sequence of this T cell receptor beta chain was determined in a study of blood T cell repertoires in COVID-19. Whole-study context: The origin of the acute and convalescent COVID-19 samples was the United States, Italy and Spain. Sample material is recorded as cDNA or gDNA derived from T cells, B-cell-depleted T cells, or PBMCs.

TCRdb's copy holds only in-frame clones and misses some; the assay was immunoSEQ multiplex PCR. The sample includes fewer than 500,000 clones, 75% to 90% seen only once; the top ten take around 1.4%. Looked up from germline, CDR1 is MNHEY and CDR2 is SVGAGI. Unmatched junction bases numbered 8, after V lost 8 bases and J lost 8 bases. This CDR3 is built from 13 residues. The origin of this receptor is a woman aged 25 to 39 with active or convalescent COVID-19. Material: peripheral blood. The V gene is TRBV6-5, the J gene TRBJ1-4; 7 nucleotides match TRBD1. The chain's CDR3 is CASRDRVGEKLFF. The CDR3 DNA reads TGTGCCAGCCGAGACAGGGTAGGGGAAAAACTGTTTTTT.